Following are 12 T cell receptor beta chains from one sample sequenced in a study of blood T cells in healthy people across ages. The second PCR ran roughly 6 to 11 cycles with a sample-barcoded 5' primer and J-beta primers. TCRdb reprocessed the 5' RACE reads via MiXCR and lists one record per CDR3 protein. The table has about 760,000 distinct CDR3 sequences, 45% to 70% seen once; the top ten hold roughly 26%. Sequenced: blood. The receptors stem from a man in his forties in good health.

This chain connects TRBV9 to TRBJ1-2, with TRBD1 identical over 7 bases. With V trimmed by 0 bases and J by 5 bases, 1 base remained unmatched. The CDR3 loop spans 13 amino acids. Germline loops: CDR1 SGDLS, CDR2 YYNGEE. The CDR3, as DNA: TGTGCCAGCAGCGTAGGGGACAGTTATGGCTACACCTTC. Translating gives CASSVGDSYGYTF. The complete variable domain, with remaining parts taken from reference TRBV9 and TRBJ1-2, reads DSGVTQTPKHLITATGQRVTLRCSPRSGDLSVYWYQQSLDQGLQFLIQYYNGEERAKGNILERFSAQQFPDLHSELNLSSLELGDSALYFCASSVGDSYGYTFGSGTRLTVV.

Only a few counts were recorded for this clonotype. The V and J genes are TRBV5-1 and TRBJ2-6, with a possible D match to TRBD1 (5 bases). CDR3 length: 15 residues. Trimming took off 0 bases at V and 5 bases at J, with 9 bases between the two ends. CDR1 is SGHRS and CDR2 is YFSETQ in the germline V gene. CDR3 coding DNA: TGCGCCAGCAGCTTGGCCCAGGGCAGGGCCAACGTCCTGACTTTC. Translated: CASSLAQGRANVLTF.

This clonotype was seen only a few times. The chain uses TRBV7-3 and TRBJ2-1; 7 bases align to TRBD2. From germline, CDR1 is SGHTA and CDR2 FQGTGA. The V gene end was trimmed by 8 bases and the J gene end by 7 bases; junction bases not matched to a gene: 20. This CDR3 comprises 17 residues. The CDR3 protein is CASGNGAGSPRQNEQFF. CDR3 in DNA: TGTGCCAGCGGAAACGGAGCGGGGAGCCCCCGGCAAAATGAGCAGTTCTTC.

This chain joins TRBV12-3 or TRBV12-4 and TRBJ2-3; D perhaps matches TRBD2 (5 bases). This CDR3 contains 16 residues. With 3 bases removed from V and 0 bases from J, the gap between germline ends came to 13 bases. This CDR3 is CASSFRLARSTDTQYF. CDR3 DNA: TGTGCCAGCAGTTTTCGGCTAGCAAGGAGCACAGATACGCAGTATTTT.

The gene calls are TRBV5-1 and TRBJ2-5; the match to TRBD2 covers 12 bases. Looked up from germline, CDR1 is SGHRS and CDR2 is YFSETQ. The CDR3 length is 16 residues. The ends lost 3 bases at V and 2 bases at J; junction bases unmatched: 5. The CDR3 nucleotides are TGCGCCAGCAGCTCCCCTCTAGCGGGGGGGCAAGAGACCCAGTACTTC. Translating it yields CASSSPLAGGQETQYF.

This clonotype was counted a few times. The CDR3: CSATGGSFTDTQYF. DNA of the CDR3: TGCAGTGCTACAGGAGGATCCTTCACAGATACGCAGTATTTT. The chain has TRBV20-1 and TRBJ2-3; possible D gene TRBD2, 5 bases. V was shortened by 4 bases and J by 2 bases, with 13 bases between the two germline ends. Germline V CDR1 and CDR2: DFQATT, SNEGSKA (reference sequence). The CDR3 loop spans 14 amino acids.

The CDR3 coding sequence is TGTGCCAGCACACCAGGACACCGATCCACCTACGAGCAGTACTTC. Its translation is CASTPGHRSTYEQYF. V gene TRBV9 combines with J gene TRBJ2-7, with a tentative D call TRBD1 (5 bases). The CDR3 is 15 residues long. Trimming left V 6 bases short and J 2 bases short, with 18 bases between. Germline CDR1 is SGDLS and CDR2 is YYNGEE.

The CDR3 region has the DNA TGTGCCAGCAGTTTTCGCGGGGTCGACACAGATACGCAGTATTTT. It is translated as CASSFRGVDTDTQYF. The V and J genes are TRBV12-3 or TRBV12-4 and TRBJ2-3; D might be TRBD2 (6 bases). V gave up 3 bases and J gave up 2 bases, with 12 bases separating them. There are 15 residues in the CDR3.

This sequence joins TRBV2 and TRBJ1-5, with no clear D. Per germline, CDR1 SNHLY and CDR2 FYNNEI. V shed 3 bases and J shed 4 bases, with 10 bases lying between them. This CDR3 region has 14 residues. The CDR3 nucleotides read TGTGCCAGCAGTGACATGGGGATTAATCAGCCCCAGCATTTT. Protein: CASSDMGINQPQHF.

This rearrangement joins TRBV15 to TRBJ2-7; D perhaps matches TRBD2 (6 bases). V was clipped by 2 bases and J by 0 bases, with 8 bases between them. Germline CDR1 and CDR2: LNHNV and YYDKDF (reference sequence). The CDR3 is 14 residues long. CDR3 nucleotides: TGTGCCACCAGCAGACCGGGACTCTCCTACGAGCAGTACTTC. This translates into CATSRPGLSYEQYF.

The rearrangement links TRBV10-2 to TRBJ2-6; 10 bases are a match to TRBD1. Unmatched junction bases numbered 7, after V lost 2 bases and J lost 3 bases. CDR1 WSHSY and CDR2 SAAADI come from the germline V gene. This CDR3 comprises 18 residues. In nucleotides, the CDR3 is TGCGCCAGCAGTGAGCCGGGACAGGGGATGGTTGGGGCCAACGTCCTGACTTTC. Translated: CASSEPGQGMVGANVLTF.

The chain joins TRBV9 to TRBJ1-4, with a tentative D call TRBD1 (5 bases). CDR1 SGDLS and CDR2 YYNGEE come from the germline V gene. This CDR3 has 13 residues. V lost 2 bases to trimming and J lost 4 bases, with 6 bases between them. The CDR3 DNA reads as TGTGCCAGCAGCGTGACAGATAATGAAAAACTGTTTTTT. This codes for CASSVTDNEKLFF.